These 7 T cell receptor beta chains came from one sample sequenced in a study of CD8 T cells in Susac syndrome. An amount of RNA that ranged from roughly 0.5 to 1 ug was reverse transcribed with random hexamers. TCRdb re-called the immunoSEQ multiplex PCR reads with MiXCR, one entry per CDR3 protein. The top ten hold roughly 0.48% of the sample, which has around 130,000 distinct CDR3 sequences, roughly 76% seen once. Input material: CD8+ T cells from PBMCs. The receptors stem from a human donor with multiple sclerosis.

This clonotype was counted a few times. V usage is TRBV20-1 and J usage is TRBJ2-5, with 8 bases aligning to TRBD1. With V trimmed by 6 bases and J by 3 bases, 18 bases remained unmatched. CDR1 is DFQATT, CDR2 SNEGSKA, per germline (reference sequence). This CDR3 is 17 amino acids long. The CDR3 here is CSAPPILPGTGEETQYF. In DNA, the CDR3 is TGCAGTGCCCCCCCAATCCTACCCGGGACAGGTGAAGAGACCCAGTACTTC.

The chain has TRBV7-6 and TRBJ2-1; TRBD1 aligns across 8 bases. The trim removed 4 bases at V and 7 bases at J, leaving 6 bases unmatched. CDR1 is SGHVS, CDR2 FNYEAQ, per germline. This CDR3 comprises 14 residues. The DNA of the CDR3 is TGTGCCAGCAGCTCGGGGACAGGTCTAAATGAGCAGTTCTTC. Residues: CASSSGTGLNEQFF. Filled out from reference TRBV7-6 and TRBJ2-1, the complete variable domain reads GAGVSQSPRYKVTKRGQDVALRCDPISGHVSLYWYRQALGQGPEFLTYFNYEAQQDKSGLPNDRFSAERPEGSISTLTIQRTEQRDSAMYRCASSSGTGLNEQFFGPGTRLTVL.

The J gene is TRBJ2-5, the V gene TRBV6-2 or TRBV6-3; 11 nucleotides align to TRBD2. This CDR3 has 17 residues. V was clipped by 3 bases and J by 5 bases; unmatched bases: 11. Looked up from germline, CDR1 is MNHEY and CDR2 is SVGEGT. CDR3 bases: TGTGCCAGCAGTTATTCCGAACTAGCGGGAGATTACGAGACCCAGTACTTC. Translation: CASSYSELAGDYETQYF.

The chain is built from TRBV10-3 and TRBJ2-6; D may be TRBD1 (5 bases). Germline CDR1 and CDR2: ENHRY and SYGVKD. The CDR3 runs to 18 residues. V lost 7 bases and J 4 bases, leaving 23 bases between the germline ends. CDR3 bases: TGTGCCATCAAGGGGTGGTCAGACCGTAAGGGAGGGGCCAACGTCCTGACTTTC. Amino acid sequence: CAIKGWSDRKGGANVLTF.

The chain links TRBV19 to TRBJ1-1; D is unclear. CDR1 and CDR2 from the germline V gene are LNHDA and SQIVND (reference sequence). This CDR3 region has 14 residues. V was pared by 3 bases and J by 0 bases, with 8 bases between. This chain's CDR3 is CASSMGIMNTEAFF. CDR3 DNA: TGTGCCAGTAGTATGGGGATAATGAACACTGAAGCTTTCTTT.

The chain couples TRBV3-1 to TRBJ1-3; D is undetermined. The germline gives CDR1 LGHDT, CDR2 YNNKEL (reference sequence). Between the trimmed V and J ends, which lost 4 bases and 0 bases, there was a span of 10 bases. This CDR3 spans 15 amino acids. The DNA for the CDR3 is TGTGCCAGCAGCCCCGGTCGTAACTCTGGAAACACCATATATTTT. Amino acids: CASSPGRNSGNTIYF.

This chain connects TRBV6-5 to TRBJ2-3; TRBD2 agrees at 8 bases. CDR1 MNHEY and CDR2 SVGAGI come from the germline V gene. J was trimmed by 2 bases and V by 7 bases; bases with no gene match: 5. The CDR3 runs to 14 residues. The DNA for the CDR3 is TGTGCCAGCACCGGGGGGGGGCACACAGATACGCAGTATTTT. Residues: CASTGGGHTDTQYF.